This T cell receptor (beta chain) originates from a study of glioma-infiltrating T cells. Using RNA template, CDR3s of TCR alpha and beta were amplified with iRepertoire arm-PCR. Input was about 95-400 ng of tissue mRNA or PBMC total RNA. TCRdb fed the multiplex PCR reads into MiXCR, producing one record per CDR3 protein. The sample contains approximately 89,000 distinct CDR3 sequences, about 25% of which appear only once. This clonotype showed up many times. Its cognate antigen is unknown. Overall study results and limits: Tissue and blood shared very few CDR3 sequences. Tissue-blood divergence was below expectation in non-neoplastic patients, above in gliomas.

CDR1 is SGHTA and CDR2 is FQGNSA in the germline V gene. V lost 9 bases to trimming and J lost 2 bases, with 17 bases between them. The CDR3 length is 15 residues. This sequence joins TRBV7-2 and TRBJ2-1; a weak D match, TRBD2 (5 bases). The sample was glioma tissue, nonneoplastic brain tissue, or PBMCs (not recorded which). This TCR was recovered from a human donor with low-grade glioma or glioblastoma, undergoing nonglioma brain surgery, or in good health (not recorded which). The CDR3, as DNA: TGTGCCAGTGCACTGACCCCCGGGGCCTACAATGAGCAGTTCTTC. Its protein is CASALTPGAYNEQFF.